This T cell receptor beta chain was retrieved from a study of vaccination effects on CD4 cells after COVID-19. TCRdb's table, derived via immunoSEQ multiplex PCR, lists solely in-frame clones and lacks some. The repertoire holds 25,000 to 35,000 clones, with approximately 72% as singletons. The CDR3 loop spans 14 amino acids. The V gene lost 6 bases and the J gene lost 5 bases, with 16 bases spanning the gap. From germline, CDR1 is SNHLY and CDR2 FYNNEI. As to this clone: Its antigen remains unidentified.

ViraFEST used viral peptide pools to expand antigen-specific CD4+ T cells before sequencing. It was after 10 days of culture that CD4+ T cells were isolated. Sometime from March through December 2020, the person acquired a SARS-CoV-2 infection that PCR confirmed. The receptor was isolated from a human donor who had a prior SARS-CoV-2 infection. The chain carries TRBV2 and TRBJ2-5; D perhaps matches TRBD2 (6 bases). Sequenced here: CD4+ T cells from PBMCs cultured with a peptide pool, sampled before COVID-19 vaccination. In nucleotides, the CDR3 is TGTGCCAGCAGAGCGGAGACTAGTTTTGAGACCCAGTACTTC. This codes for CASRAETSFETQYF.